A single sample is the source of the 13 T cell receptor beta chains below, sequenced in a study of blood T cell repertoires in COVID-19. Clones were sequenced by immunoSEQ multiplex PCR, and TCRdb holds only the in-frame ones, with some missing. The sample includes about 180,000 clones, around 80% of them seen just once. The sequenced sample consisted of peripheral blood. The receptors were gathered from a woman aged 70 to 79 with acute or convalescent COVID-19.

This chain connects TRBV28 to TRBJ2-7; 9 nucleotides agree with TRBD2. This CDR3 spans 14 amino acids. V lost 5 bases, J lost 5 bases, and 7 bases stayed unmatched. From germline, CDR1 is MDHEN and CDR2 SYDVKM. The CDR3: CASSVAGAFHEQYF. The CDR3 DNA reads as TGTGCCAGCAGTGTAGCGGGAGCATTCCACGAGCAGTACTTC.

This chain links TRBV7-9 with TRBJ2-3, with D possibly TRBD2 on 6 matching bases. Trimming left V 3 bases short and J 5 bases short, with 12 bases between. Germline V gene lookup returns CDR1 SEHNR and CDR2 FQNEAQ (reference sequence). The CDR3 runs 14 residues. CDR3 in DNA: TGTGCCAGCAGCTTTGGGCCTAGCGAAGATACGCAGTATTTT. Translation gives CASSFGPSEDTQYF. Combining the CDR3 with reference TRBV7-9 and TRBJ2-3 gives the whole variable domain DTGVSQNPRHKITKRGQNVTFRCDPISEHNRLYWYRQTLGQGPEFLTYFQNEAQLEKSRLLSDRFSAERPKGSFSTLEIQRTEQGDSAMYLCASSFGPSEDTQYFGPGTRLTVL.

The rearrangement links TRBV28 to TRBJ2-7, with D tentatively TRBD1 (5 bases). CDR1 and CDR2 from the germline V gene are MDHEN and SYDVKM. The V end was cut by 4 bases, the J end by 2 bases, with 12 bases between. The CDR3 has 14 amino acids. The DNA for the CDR3 is TGTGCCAGCAGTTATTTCTCCAGGGCCTACGAGCAGTACTTC. Encoded protein: CASSYFSRAYEQYF. Looking up the rest from reference TRBV28 and TRBJ2-7 gives the full variable domain: DVKVTQSSRYLVKRTGEKVFLECVQDMDHENMFWYRQDPGLGLRLIYFSYDVKMKEKGDIPEGYSVSREKKERFSLILESASTNQTSMYLCASSYFSRAYEQYFGPGTRLTVT.

CDR3 DNA: TGTGCCAGCAGTTTCATTCGGGGCTACGAGCAGTACTTC. It translates to CASSFIRGYEQYF. This rearrangement joins TRBV27 to TRBJ2-7; a weak D match, TRBD2 (5 bases). The CDR3 contains 13 residues. The germline CDR1 and CDR2 sequences are MNHEY and SMNVEV (reference sequence). Trimming shortened V by 3 bases and J by 3 bases, and 9 bases separated the two germline ends.

The rearrangement uses TRBV6-6 and TRBJ2-7; the D is unclear. V dropped 6 bases and J dropped 0 bases, with 12 bases sitting between them. This CDR3 contains 14 residues. The germline V gene encodes CDR1 MNHNY and CDR2 SVGAGI (reference sequence). Written as DNA, the CDR3 is TGTGCCAGCAGGCCAAGCGCCAGCTCCTACGAGCAGTACTTC. This gives the protein CASRPSASSYEQYF.

V gene TRBV7-3 combines with J gene TRBJ1-1; D is undetermined. CDR3 length: 13 residues. V lost 5 bases to trimming and J lost 1 base, with 8 bases between them. CDR1 SGHTA and CDR2 FQGTGA come from the germline V gene. The CDR3 reads CASSRGWNTEAFF. The CDR3 nucleotides read TGTGCCAGCAGCCGAGGGTGGAACACTGAAGCTTTCTTT.

The V call is TRBV30, the J call TRBJ1-1, with D tentatively TRBD1 (6 bases). The CDR3 length is 14 residues. Trimming left V 0 bases short and J 2 bases short, with 10 bases between. Germline assignment: CDR1 GTSNPN and CDR2 SVGIG (reference sequence). In DNA, the CDR3 is TGTGCCTGGAGTGTCCGGGGGGCTAACACTGAAGCTTTCTTT. Translation: CAWSVRGANTEAFF.

The CDR3 sequence: CASSWDSSNTGELFF. CDR3 nucleotide sequence: TGCGCCAGCAGCTGGGACAGCTCAAACACCGGGGAGCTGTTTTTT. The V call is TRBV5-1, the J call TRBJ2-2, with 7 positions matching TRBD1. J gave up 2 bases and V 3 bases, and 4 bases lay outside the gene matches. This CDR3 spans 15 amino acids. Germline lookup yields CDR1 SGHRS and CDR2 YFSETQ.

The count of this clone is one. This chain connects TRBV28 to TRBJ2-1; TRBD2 matches at 11 bases. CDR1 and CDR2 from the germline V gene are MDHEN and SYDVKM. V was pared by 8 bases and J by 6 bases, with 0 bases of the junction left unmatched. This CDR3 has 12 residues. The CDR3 DNA follows: TGTGCCAGCCTAGCGGGAGGCAATGAGCAGTTCTTC. Translated, it gives CASLAGGNEQFF. Full variable domain (outside the CDR3, taken from reference TRBV28 and TRBJ2-1): DVKVTQSSRYLVKRTGEKVFLECVQDMDHENMFWYRQDPGLGLRLIYFSYDVKMKEKGDIPEGYSVSREKKERFSLILESASTNQTSMYLCASLAGGNEQFFGPGTRLTVL.

The rearrangement uses TRBV7-2 and TRBJ1-3, with 7 bases lining up with TRBD1. After removal of 1 base from V and 1 base from J, the junction contained 7 bases not matched to a gene. Per germline, CDR1 SGHTA and CDR2 FQGNSA. This CDR3 spans 17 amino acids. CDR3 coding DNA: TGTGCCAGCAGCTTAGACGGAGGGGGCGGGTCTGGAAACACCATATATTTT. It translates to CASSLDGGGGSGNTIYF.

V and J are TRBV28 and TRBJ1-2, with a weak D call TRBD1 (5 bases). This CDR3 has 13 residues. Trimming shortened V by 2 bases and J by 4 bases, and 8 bases separated the two germline ends. Germline CDR1 is MDHEN and CDR2 is SYDVKM. CDR3 protein: CASSLGHIYGYTF. The DNA for the CDR3 is TGTGCCAGCAGTTTAGGACACATCTATGGCTACACCTTC.

The rearrangement links TRBV10-3 to TRBJ1-4, with 8 bases identical to TRBD1. Per germline, CDR1 ENHRY and CDR2 SYGVKD. This CDR3 is built from 14 residues. Germline trimming cut 6 bases from V and 10 bases from J; bases unmatched to any gene: 10. The CDR3 DNA is TGTGCCATCAGCGAGACAGGGGACGGCGGAAAACTGTTTTTT. Its translation: CAISETGDGGKLFF.

The chain employs TRBV7-2 and TRBJ1-4; 8 nucleotides align to TRBD1. Germline V gene data show CDR1 as SGHTA and CDR2 as FQGNSA. J lost 8 bases, V lost 4 bases, and 6 bases had no gene match. The CDR3 spans 14 residues. CDR3 protein: CASSSNRGGEKLFF. Written as DNA, the CDR3 is TGTGCCAGCAGCTCCAACAGGGGGGGGGAAAAACTGTTTTTT. The full variable domain, rest sourced from reference TRBV7-2 and TRBJ1-4, is GAGVSQSPSNKVTEKGKDVELRCDPISGHTALYWYRQSLGQGLEFLIYFQGNSAPDKSGLPSDRFSAERTGGSVSTLTIQRTQQEDSAVYLCASSSNRGGEKLFFGSGTQLSVL.